Here is one T cell receptor (beta chain) with its context. Its cognate antigen is unknown. This entry comes from a study of Ad26.COV2.S vaccination and SARS-CoV-2 variants. Study-wide context: Of the COV1001 trial arms, the Ad26.COV2.S arm included the donor. The vaccine Ad26.COV2.S was put into the muscle once, or twice with 56 days between.

Treatment reported: roughly 18 received Ad26.COV2.S at low or high dose, single or two shots; several received placebo; per-sample allocation not given. The samples were gathered on day 63 after the first injection of vaccine or placebo. TCRdb keeps only in-frame clones here, not all; method: immunoSEQ multiplex PCR. This table holds around 270,000 clones, around nine tenths found once. Germline lookup yields CDR1 SGHRS and CDR2 YFSETQ. V trimming: 4 bases; J trimming: 6 bases; junction bases outside the gene matches: 8. This CDR3 is 15 amino acids long. Points from the study as a whole: Total T cell responses may have been underestimated by the TCR breadth and depth analyses. Ad26.COV2.S recipients had broader spike-specific TCRs (P = 0.0014).

The clonotype comes from a person between 18 and 60 years old who received the Ad26.COV2.S COVID-19 vaccine or a placebo. V is TRBV5-1 and J is TRBJ2-1; 9 nucleotides align to TRBD2. The source material was peripheral blood, sampled in a trial of Ad26.COV2.S vaccine versus placebo. The CDR3 nucleotides are TGCGCCAGCAGCCCCTGGACTAGCGAGGTCAATGAGCAGTTCTTC. The encoded protein is CASSPWTSEVNEQFF.